This TCR beta chain derives from a study of blood T cell repertoires in COVID-19. Overall study: The origin of the acute and convalescent COVID-19 samples was the United States, Italy and Spain.

How the authors handled the data: Amplification of reference gene primers provided the estimated nucleated cell counts. Repertoires were generated with immunoSEQ multiplex PCR, while TCRdb's copy carries only in-frame clones and drops some. The DNA gave D and trimming, while V, J and clone size come from that table. The data show some 150,000 clones, 91% seen once. The CDR3 has 16 amino acids. Germline CDR1 and CDR2: SGHVS and FQNEAQ. The V gene end was trimmed by 10 bases and the J gene end by 6 bases; junction bases not matched to a gene: 12. This clone was recorded only once. Sample: peripheral blood. This clonotype was obtained from a man over 45 with acute or convalescent COVID-19. V and J are TRBV7-8 and TRBJ2-4; 13 bases align to TRBD2. The CDR3 nucleotides read TGTGCCACCGCTCCTTTAACTAGCGGGGGGGTAAACATTCAGTACTTC. This gives the protein CATAPLTSGGVNIQYF.